These 11 T cell receptor beta chains originate from one sample sequenced in a study of CD8 T cells in ankylosing spondylitis (dated by TCRdb to 2016 to 2017). Library prep was done by 5' RACE. The listed sequencing device is Illumina HiSeq 2500. TCRdb handled the public reads itself, with Q25 trimming in fastp and clone calling in MiXCR, and kept productive beta chains. CDR3 protein sequences are deduplicated, and each keeps its most common genes and DNA. The sample has roughly 180,000 distinct CDR3 sequences on record, approximately 10% of them singletons. More than 12% of the sample rests with the top ten. Material: blood, either unsorted or a sorted T cell fraction (not recorded which). These receptors came from a female donor with ankylosing spondylitis or in good health (not recorded which).

This clonotype was found many times. This chain links TRBV7-9 with TRBJ2-7, with D tentatively TRBD1 (5 bases). The length of the CDR3 is 12 residues. The germline CDR1 and CDR2 sequences are SEHNR and FQNEAQ (reference sequence). The ends were cut back, 3 bases at V and 3 bases at J, with 6 bases in the middle. The CDR3 region has the DNA TGTGCCAGCAGCTTCGACAGCTACGAGCAGTACTTC. Residues: CASSFDSYEQYF. Drawing the rest from reference TRBV7-9 and TRBJ2-7, the complete variable domain is DTGVSQNPRHKITKRGQNVTFRCDPISEHNRLYWYRQTLGQGPEFLTYFQNEAQLEKSRLLSDRFSAERPKGSFSTLEIQRTEQGDSAMYLCASSFDSYEQYFGPGTRLTVT.

This clonotype was seen ten or more times. CDR3 residues: CASTKVVGAGNTIYF. The CDR3 DNA follows: TGTGCCAGCACCAAGGTGGTTGGGGCTGGAAACACCATATATTTT. This sequence joins TRBV27 and TRBJ1-3; D ambiguous. V was trimmed by 7 bases and J by 2 bases, leaving 15 bases between them. In germline, CDR1 is MNHEY, CDR2 SMNVEV (reference sequence). This CDR3 is 15 amino acids long.

This clonotype was picked up a small number of times. The rearrangement joins TRBV4-2 to TRBJ2-7, with 9 bases identical to TRBD2. The CDR3 length is 15 residues. The V gene end was trimmed by 0 bases and the J gene end by 5 bases; junction bases not matched to a gene: 5. Germline assignment: CDR1 LGHNA and CDR2 YNFKEQ. CDR3 DNA sequence: TGTGCCAGCAGCCAAGAAAACAGCGGGAGGCACGAGCAGTACTTC. This codes for CASSQENSGRHEQYF.

The rearrangement links TRBV6-2 or TRBV6-3 to TRBJ2-7; tentatively, D is TRBD2 (6 bases). Germline CDR1 reads MNHEY; CDR2 reads SVGEGT. V lost 3 bases and J lost 4, with 16 bases in between. This CDR3 region has 15 residues. For the CDR3, the DNA is TGTGCCAGCAGTTATCGGACTATACCTCTTTACGAGCAGTACTTC. Translation: CASSYRTIPLYEQYF.

This clonotype showed up many times. The CDR3 region has the DNA TGTGCCAGCACGGGGCTAGCGGGATTAAATGAGCAGTTCTTC. The encoded protein is CASTGLAGLNEQFF. This chain uses TRBV12-3 or TRBV12-4 with TRBJ2-1; 9 nucleotides line up with TRBD2. This CDR3 region has 14 residues. Trimming removed 7 bases from V and 7 bases from J; junction bases left unmatched: 8.

The sample holds a few counts of this clonotype. The chain has TRBV14 and TRBJ2-1; possibly TRBD2 for D (5 bases). V was trimmed by 2 bases and J by 9 bases, leaving 8 bases between them. The CDR3 contains 12 residues. Germline V lookup: CDR1 SGHDN, CDR2 FVKESK. This CDR3 reads CASSQFRGEQFF. The CDR3 DNA reads TGTGCCAGCAGCCAATTCCGGGGTGAGCAGTTCTTC.

The J gene is TRBJ2-2, the V gene TRBV19; 8 bases line up with TRBD1. Germline V gene sequence: CDR1 LNHDA, CDR2 SQIVND (reference sequence). The V segment lost 7 bases and the J segment 4 bases; nucleotides outside the gene matches: 5. The CDR3 covers 14 residues. CDR3 amino acids: CASTGQGGTGELFF. The CDR3 region has the DNA TGTGCCAGTACCGGACAGGGAGGCACCGGGGAGCTGTTTTTT.

The chain links TRBV20-1 to TRBJ2-7, with 13 positions matching TRBD2. CDR1 and CDR2 from the germline V gene are DFQATT and SNEGSKA (reference sequence). The CDR3 is made up of 15 amino acids. V lost 1 base to trimming and J lost 4 bases; unmatched junction nucleotides: 4. The CDR3 protein is CSARAGTSGMYEQYF. The DNA of the CDR3 is TGCAGTGCTAGAGCCGGGACTAGCGGGATGTACGAGCAGTACTTC.

There are a few counts of this clonotype. V is TRBV2 and J is TRBJ2-5; possibly TRBD1 or TRBD2 for D (5 bases each). The V gene's germline CDR1 is SNHLY and CDR2 FYNNEI. The CDR3 consists of 12 residues. V was shortened by 10 bases and J by 2 bases, with 11 bases between the two germline ends. As DNA, the CDR3 is TGTGCCACCCGGGGCGTGCAAGAGACCCAGTACTTC. This translates into CATRGVQETQYF.

The chain links TRBV6-2 or TRBV6-3 to TRBJ2-1; D is undetermined. CDR3 size: 16 residues. Looked up from germline, CDR1 is MNHEY and CDR2 is SVGEGT. V lost 5 bases and J lost 0, with 14 bases in between. The CDR3 DNA sequence: TGTGCCAGCAGTCCCCCAGGCGGAAACTCCTACAATGAGCAGTTCTTC. Protein product: CASSPPGGNSYNEQFF.

Concerning this clonotype: Sequence at one end of the junction differs from germline and may be a read error. J is TRBJ1-1 and V is TRBV12-3 or TRBV12-4; perhaps TRBD1 as D (6 bases). This CDR3 has 12 residues. CDR3 amino acids: CASSLGGPKLVF. In DNA, the CDR3 is TGTGCCAGCAGCCTAGGGGGGCCAAAGTTAGTCTTT.